This TCR beta chain was sequenced in a study of response to subunit inactivated influenza vaccine. Study observations and caveats: Each seasonal influenza vaccination, the authors suggested, recruits few new T cells.

CDR1 and CDR2 (germline): LGHDT, YNNKEL (reference sequence). V dropped 5 bases and J dropped 0; count of bases not matched to a gene: 7. CDR3 length: 15 residues. TCRdb fed the RT-PCR reads into MiXCR, producing one record per CDR3 protein. The sample records around 850,000 distinct CDR3 sequences, roughly 18% being singletons. As for this clonotype: Its antigen remains unidentified.

Sequences were derived from PBMCs from blood, sampled around 5 days after vaccination. The receptor comes from a man between 45 and 60 years old who received an inactivated influenza vaccine. This chain connects TRBV3-1 to TRBJ2-7; 7 bases match TRBD2. The CDR3 loop reads CASSYRGGSSYEQYF. The DNA of the CDR3 is TGTGCCAGCAGCTACCGCGGGGGTAGCTCCTACGAGCAGTACTTC.